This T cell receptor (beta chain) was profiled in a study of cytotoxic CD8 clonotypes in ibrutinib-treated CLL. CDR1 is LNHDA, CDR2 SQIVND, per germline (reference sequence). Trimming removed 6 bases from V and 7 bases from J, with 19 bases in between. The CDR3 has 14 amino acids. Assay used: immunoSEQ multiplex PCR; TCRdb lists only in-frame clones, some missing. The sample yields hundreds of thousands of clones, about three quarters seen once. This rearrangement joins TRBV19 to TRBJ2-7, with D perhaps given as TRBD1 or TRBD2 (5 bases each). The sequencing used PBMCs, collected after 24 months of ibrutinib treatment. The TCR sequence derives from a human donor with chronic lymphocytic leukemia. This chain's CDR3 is CASRPGTRVWEQYF. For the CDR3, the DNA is TGTGCCAGTAGGCCCGGGACCAGGGTATGGGAGCAGTACTTC.